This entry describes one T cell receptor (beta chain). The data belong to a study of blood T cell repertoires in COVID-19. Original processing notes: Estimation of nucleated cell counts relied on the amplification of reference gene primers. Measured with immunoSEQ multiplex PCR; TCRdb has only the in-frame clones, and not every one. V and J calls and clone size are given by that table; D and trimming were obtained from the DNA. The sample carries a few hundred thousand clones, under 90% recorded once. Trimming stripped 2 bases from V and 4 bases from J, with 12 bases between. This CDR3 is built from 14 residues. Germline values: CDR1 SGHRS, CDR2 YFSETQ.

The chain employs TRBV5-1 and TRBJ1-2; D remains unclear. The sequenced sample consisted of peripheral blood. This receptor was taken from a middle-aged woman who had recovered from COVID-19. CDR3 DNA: TGCGCCAGCAGCTTCCCGGACTCGACCTATGGCTACACCTTC. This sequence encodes CASSFPDSTYGYTF. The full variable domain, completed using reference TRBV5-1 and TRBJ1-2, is KAGVTQTPRYLIKTRGQQVTLSCSPISGHRSVSWYQQTPGQGLQFLFEYFSETQRNKGNFPGRFSGRQFSNSRSEMNVSTLELGDSALYLCASSFPDSTYGYTFGSGTRLTVV.